The clone carrying this TCR beta chain was detected once. This specimen belongs to a study of blood T cell repertoires in COVID-19. The CDR3 extends over 16 amino acids. The V end lost 7 bases, the J end lost 2 bases, and 18 bases lay between the germline ends. CDR1 is SNHLY, CDR2 FYNNEI, per germline. The method was immunoSEQ multiplex PCR; TCRdb's version includes in-frame clones alone and lacks a portion of them. Of fewer than 350,000 clones listed, approximately 90% were seen once; the top ten hold under 7%. The V and J genes are TRBV2 and TRBJ2-4, with D possibly being TRBD1 (5 bases). This sequence was found in a woman aged 40-49 years who had recovered from COVID-19. Sequenced material: PBMCs or T cells enriched from blood (not recorded which). In DNA, the CDR3 is TGTGCCAGCATTCGGGCAGGGCAGGGCACCAAAAACATTCAGTACTTC. Translation gives CASIRAGQGTKNIQYF.